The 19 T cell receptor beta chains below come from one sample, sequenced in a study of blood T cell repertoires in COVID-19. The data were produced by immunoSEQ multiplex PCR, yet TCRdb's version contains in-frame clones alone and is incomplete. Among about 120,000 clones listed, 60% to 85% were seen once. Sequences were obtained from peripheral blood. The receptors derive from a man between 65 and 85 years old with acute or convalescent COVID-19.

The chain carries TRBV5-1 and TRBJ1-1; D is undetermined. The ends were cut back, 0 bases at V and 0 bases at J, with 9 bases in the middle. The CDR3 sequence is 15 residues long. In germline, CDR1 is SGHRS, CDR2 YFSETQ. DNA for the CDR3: TGCGCCAGCAGCTTGGGGTCCGGAGTGAACACTGAAGCTTTCTTT. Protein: CASSLGSGVNTEAFF.

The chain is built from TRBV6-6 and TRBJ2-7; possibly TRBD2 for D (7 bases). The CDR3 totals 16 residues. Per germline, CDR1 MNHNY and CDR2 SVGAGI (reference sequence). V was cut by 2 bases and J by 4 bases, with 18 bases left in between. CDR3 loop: CASSYQSGGPGYEQYF. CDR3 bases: TGTGCCAGCAGTTACCAATCCGGGGGGCCGGGGTACGAGCAGTACTTC.

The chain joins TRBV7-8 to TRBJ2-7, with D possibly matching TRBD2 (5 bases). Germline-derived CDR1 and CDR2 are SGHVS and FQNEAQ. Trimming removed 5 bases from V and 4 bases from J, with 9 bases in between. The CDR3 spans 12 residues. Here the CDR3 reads CASSASGYEQYF. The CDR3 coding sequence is TGTGCCAGCAGCGCCAGCGGATACGAGCAGTACTTC.

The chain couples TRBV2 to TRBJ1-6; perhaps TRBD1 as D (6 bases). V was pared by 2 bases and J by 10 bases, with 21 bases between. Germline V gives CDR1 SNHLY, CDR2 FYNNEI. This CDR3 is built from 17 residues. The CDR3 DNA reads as TGTGCCAGCAGTGAAAACCCCACAGGGTCGTTGCGGTCACCCCTCCACTTT. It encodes CASSENPTGSLRSPLHF.

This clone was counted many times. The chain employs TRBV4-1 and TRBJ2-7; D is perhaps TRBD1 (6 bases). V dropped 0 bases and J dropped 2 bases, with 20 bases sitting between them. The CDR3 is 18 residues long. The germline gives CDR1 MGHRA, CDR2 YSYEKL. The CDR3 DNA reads TGCGCCAGCAGCCAAGATTCTAGTCGGTCAGGGGCACCCTACGAGCAGTACTTC. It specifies CASSQDSSRSGAPYEQYF.

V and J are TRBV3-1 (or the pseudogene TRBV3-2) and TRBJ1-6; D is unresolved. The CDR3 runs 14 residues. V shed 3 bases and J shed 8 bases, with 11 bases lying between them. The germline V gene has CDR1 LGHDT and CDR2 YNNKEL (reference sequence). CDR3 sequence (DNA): TGTGCCAGCAGCCAGGCCGTGGCGGATTCACCCCTCCACTTT. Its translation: CASSQAVADSPLHF.

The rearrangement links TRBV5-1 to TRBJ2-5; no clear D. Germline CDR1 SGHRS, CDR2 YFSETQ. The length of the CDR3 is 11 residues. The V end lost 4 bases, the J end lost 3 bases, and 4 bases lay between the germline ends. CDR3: CASSVKETQYF. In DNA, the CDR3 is TGCGCCAGCAGCGTTAAAGAGACCCAGTACTTC.

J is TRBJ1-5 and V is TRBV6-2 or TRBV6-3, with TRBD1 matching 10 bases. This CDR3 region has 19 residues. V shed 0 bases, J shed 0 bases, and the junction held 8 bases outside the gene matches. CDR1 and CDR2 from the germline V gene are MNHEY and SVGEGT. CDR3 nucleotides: TGTGCCAGCAGTTACTCGAGGGACAGGGGTGATAATAGCAATCAGCCCCAGCATTTT. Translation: CASSYSRDRGDNSNQPQHF.

This CDR3 reads CASSLLGSFPSTIYF. CDR3 nucleotides: TGTGCCAGTAGTCTCCTGGGCTCCTTCCCAAGCACCATATATTTT. This chain connects TRBV19 to TRBJ1-3, with D uncertain. The CDR3 length is 15 residues. Germline loops: CDR1 LNHDA, CDR2 SQIVND (reference sequence). Trimming removed 5 bases from V and 9 bases from J, with 20 bases in between. The whole variable domain, filled in from reference TRBV19 and TRBJ1-3, reads DGGITQSPKYLFRKEGQNVTLSCEQNLNHDAMYWYRQDPGQGLRLIYYSQIVNDFQKGDIAEGYSVSREKKESFPLTVTSAQKNPTAFYLCASSLLGSFPSTIYFGEGSWLTVV.

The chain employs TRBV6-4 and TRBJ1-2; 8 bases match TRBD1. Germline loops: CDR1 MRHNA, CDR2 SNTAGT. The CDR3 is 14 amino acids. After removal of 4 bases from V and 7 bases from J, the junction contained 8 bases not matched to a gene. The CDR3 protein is CASSATGTGSGYTF. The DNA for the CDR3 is TGTGCCAGCAGTGCGACCGGGACAGGCAGTGGCTACACCTTC.

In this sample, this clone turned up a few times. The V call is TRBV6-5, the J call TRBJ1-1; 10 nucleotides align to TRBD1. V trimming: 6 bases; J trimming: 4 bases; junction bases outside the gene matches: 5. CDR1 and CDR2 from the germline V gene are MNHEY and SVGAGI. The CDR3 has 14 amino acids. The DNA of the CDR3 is TGTGCCAGCAGGGACAGGGGGTCGGTCACTGAAGCTTTCTTT. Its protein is CASRDRGSVTEAFF.

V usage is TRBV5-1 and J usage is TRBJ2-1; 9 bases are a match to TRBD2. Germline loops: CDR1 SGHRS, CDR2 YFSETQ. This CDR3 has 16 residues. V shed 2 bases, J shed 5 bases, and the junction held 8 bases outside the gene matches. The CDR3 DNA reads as TGCGCCAGCAGCTTCTTGCGGGGGGGCGTGGACAATGAGCAGTTCTTC. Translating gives CASSFLRGGVDNEQFF.

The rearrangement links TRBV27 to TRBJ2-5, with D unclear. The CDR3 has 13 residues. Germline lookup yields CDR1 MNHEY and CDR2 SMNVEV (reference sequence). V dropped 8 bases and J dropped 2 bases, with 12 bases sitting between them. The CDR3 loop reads CASGRRVQETQYF. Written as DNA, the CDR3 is TGTGCCAGCGGTAGACGGGTTCAAGAGACCCAGTACTTC.

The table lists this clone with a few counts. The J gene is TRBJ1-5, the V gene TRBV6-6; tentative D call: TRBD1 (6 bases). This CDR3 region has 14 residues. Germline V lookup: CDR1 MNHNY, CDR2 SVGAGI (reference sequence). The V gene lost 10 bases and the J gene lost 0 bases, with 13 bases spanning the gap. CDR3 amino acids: CATRQDYSNQPQHF. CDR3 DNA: TGTGCCACCAGACAGGATTATAGCAATCAGCCCCAGCATTTT.

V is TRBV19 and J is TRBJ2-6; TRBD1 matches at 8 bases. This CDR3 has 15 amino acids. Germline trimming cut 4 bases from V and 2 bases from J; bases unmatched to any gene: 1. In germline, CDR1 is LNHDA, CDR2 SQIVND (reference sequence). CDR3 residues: CASSKQGAGANVLTF. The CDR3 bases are TGTGCCAGTAGTAAACAGGGGGCTGGGGCCAACGTCCTGACTTTC.

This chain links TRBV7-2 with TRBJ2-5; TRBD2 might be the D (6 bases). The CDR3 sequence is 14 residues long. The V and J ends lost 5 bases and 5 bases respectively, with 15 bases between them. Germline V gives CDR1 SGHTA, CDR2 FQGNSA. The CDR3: CASSHYGTGETQYF. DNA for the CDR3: TGTGCCAGCAGCCATTATGGGACTGGGGAGACCCAGTACTTC.

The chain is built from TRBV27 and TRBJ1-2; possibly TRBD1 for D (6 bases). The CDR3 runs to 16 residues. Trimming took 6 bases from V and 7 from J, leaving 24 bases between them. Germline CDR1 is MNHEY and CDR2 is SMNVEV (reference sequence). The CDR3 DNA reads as TGTGCCAGCAGCCTTACCCCTCGGGGGGCCGTCGTTGGCTACACCTTC. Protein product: CASSLTPRGAVVGYTF.

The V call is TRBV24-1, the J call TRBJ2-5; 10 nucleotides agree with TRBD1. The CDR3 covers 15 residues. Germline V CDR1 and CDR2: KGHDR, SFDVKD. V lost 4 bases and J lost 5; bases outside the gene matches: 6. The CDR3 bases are TGTGCCACCAGTGACCGACAGGGGGCGGAGGAGACCCAGTACTTC. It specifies CATSDRQGAEETQYF.

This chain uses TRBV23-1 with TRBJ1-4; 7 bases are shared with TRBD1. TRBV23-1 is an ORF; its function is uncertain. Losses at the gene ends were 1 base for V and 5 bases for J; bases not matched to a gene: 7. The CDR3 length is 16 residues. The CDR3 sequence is CASSQFGTEKNEKLFF. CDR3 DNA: TGCGCCAGCAGTCAATTCGGGACAGAAAAAAATGAAAAACTGTTTTTT.